This T cell receptor (beta chain) was captured in a study of blood T cells in healthy people across ages. Samples each yielded at least 6 micrograms of total RNA. Through a sample-barcoded 5' primer and a J-beta primer mix, a second PCR was run for 7 to 11 cycles. In TCRdb, the 5' RACE reads were re-called with MiXCR into one record per CDR3 protein. The repertoire holds more than 650,000 distinct CDR3 sequences, with about 55% as singletons. The CDR3 length is 15 residues. Trimming cost V 2 bases and J 1 base, with 8 bases left between them. Per germline, CDR1 MNHEY and CDR2 SVGAGI. The chain combines TRBV6-5 with TRBJ2-2, with D perhaps TRBD2 (6 bases). The sample taken for sequencing was blood. This TCR was recovered from a man older than 75 in good health. This CDR3 reads CASSYGTLNTGELFF. The CDR3 DNA reads TGTGCCAGCAGTTACGGGACTTTGAACACCGGGGAGCTGTTTTTT.